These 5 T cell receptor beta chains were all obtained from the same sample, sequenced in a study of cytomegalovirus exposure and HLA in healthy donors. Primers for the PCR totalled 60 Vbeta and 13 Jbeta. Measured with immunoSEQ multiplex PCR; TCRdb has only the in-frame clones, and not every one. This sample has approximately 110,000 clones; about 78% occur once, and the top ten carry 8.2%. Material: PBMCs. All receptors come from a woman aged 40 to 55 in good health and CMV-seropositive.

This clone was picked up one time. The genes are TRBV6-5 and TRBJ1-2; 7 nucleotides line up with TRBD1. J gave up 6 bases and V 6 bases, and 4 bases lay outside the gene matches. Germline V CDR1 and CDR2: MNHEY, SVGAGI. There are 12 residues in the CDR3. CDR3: CASRTGRNGYTF. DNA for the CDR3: TGTGCCAGCAGGACAGGGAGGAATGGCTACACCTTC.

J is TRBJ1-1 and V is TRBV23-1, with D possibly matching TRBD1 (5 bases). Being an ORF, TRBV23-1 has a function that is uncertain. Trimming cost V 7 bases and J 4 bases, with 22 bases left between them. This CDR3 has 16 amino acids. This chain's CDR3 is CASINIYQGECTEAFF. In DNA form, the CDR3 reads TGCGCCAGCATTAACATCTACCAAGGGGAATGCACTGAAGCTTTCTTT.

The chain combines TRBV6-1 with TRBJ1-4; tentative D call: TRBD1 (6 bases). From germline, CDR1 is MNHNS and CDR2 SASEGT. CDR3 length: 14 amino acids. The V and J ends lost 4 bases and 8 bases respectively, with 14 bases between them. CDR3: CASSASGAGEKLFF. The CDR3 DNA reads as TGTGCCAGCAGTGCGTCAGGGGCCGGGGAAAAACTGTTTTTT.

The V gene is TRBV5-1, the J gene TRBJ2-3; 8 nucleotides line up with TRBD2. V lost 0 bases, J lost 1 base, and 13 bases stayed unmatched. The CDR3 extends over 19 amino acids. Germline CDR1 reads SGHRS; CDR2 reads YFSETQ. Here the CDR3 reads CASSLGVVAGSWGTDTQYF. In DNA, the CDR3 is TGCGCCAGCAGCTTGGGAGTGGTAGCGGGGTCCTGGGGCACAGATACGCAGTATTTT.

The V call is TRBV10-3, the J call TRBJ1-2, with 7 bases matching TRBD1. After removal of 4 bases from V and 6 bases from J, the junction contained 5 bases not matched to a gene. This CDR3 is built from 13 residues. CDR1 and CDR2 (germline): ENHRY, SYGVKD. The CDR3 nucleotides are TGTGCCATCAGTGTGGAGGGGGCGCATGGCTACACCTTC. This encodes CAISVEGAHGYTF.